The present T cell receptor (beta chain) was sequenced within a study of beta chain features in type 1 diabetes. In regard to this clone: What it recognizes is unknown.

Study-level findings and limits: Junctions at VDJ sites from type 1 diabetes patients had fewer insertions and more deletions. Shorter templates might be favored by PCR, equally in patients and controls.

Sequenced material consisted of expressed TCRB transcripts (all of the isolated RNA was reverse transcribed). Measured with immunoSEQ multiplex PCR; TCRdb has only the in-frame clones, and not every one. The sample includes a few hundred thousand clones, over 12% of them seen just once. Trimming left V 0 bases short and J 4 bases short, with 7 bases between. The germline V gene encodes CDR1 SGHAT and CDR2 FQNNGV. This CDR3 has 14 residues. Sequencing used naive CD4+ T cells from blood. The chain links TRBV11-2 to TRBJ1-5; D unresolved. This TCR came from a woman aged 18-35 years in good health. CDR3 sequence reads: CASSLDLQNQPQHF. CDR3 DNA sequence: TGTGCCAGCAGCTTAGATCTACAGAATCAGCCCCAGCATTTT.